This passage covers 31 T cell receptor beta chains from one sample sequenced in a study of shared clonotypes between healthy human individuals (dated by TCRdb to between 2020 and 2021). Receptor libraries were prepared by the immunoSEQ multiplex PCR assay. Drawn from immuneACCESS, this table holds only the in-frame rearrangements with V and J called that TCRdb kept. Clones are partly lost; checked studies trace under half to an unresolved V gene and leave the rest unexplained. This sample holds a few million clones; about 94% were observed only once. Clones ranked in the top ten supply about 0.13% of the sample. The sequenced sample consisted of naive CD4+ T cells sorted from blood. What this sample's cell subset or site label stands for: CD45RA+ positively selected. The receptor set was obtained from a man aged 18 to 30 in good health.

CDR3 residues: CATGGFPYEQYF. In DNA, the CDR3 is TGTGCCACCGGGGGTTTCCCCTACGAGCAGTACTTC. The chain carries TRBV6-5 and TRBJ2-7; tentatively, D is TRBD2 (6 bases). CDR1 and CDR2 (germline): MNHEY, SVGAGI. V lost 10 bases, J lost 2 bases, and 12 bases lay in between. The CDR3 covers 12 residues.

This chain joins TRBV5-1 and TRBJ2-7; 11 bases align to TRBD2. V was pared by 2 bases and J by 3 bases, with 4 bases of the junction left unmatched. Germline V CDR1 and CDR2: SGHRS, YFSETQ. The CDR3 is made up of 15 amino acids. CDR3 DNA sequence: TGCGCCAGCAGCTTACTAGCGGGGGAAATCTACGAGCAGTACTTC. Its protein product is CASSLLAGEIYEQYF. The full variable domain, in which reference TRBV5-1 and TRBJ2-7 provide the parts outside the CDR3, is KAGVTQTPRYLIKTRGQQVTLSCSPISGHRSVSWYQQTPGQGLQFLFEYFSETQRNKGNFPGRFSGRQFSNSRSEMNVSTLELGDSALYLCASSLLAGEIYEQYFGPGTRLTVT.

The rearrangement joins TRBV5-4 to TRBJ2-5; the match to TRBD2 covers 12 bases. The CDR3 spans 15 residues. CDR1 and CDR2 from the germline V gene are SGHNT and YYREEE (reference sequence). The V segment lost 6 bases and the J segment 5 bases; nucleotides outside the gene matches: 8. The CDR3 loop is CASTRTSGIGETQYF. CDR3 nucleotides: TGTGCCAGCACCCGGACTAGCGGGATAGGGGAGACCCAGTACTTC.

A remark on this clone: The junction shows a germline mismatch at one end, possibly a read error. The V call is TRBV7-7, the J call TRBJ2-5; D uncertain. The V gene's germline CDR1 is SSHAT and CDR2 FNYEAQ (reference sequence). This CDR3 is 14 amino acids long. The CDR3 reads CASSRGQNGETQYF. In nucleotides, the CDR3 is TGTGCTAGCAGCAGAGGCCAAAACGGAGAGACCCAGTACTTC.

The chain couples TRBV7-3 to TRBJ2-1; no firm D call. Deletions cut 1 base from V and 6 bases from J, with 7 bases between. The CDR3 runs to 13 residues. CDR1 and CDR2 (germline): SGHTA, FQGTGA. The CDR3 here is CASSLMWGNEQFF. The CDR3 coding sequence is TGTGCCAGCAGCTTAATGTGGGGCAATGAGCAGTTCTTC.

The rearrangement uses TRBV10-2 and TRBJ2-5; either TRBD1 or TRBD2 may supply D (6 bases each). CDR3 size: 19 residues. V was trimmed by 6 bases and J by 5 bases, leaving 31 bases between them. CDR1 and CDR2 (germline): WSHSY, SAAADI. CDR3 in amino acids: CASREGGNQGSISGETQYF. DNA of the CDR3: TGCGCCAGCAGGGAGGGTGGAAACCAGGGGAGTATAAGCGGGGAGACCCAGTACTTC.

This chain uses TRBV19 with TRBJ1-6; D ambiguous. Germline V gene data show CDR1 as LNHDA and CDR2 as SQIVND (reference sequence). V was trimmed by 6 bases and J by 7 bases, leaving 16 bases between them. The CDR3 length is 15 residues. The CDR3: CASSNTVVGNSPLHF. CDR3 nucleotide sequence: TGTGCCAGTAGCAACACGGTTGTAGGGAATTCACCCCTCCACTTT.

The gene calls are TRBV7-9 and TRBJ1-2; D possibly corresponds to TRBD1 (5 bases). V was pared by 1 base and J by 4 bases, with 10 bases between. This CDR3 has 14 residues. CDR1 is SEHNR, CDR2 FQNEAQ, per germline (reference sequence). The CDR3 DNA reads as TGTGCCAGCAGCTTAGACGCAGGGCCCTATGGCTACACCTTC. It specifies CASSLDAGPYGYTF.

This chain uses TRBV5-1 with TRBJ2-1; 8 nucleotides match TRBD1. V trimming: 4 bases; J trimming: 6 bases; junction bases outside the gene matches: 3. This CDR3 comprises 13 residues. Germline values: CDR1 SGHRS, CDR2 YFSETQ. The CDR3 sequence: CASSTGGRNEQFF. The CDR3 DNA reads TGCGCCAGCAGCACAGGGGGACGCAATGAGCAGTTCTTC.

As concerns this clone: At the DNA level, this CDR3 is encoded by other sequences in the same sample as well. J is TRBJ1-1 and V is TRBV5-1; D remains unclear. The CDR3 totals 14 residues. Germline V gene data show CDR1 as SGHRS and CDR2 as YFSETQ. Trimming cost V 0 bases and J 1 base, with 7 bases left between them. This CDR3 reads CASSLGSSNTEAFF. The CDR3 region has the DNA TGCGCCAGCAGCTTGGGGTCATCGAACACTGAAGCTTTCTTT.

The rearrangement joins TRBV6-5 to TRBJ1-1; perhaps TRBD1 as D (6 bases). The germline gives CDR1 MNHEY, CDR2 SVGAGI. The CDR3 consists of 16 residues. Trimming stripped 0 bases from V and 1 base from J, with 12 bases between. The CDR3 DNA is TGTGCCAGCAGTTACTCAGATCAGGGGTGGAACACTGAAGCTTTCTTT. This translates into CASSYSDQGWNTEAFF.

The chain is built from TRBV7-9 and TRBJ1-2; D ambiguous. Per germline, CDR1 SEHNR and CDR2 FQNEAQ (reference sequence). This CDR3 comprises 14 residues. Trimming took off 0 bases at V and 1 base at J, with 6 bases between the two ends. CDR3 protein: CASSLAVSNYGYTF. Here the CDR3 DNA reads TGTGCCAGCAGCTTAGCAGTCAGTAACTATGGCTACACCTTC.

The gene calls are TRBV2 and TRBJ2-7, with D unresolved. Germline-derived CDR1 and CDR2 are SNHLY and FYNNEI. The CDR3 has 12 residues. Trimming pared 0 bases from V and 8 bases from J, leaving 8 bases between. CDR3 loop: CASSEALAQQYF. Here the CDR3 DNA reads TGTGCCAGCAGTGAAGCGCTTGCCCAGCAGTACTTC.

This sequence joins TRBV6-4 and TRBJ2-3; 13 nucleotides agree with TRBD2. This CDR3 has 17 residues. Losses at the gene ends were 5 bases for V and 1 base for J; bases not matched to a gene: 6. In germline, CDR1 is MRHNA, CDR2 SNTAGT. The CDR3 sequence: CASSQLAGGPGTDTQYF. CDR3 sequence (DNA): TGTGCCAGCAGTCAACTAGCGGGGGGGCCTGGCACAGATACGCAGTATTTT.

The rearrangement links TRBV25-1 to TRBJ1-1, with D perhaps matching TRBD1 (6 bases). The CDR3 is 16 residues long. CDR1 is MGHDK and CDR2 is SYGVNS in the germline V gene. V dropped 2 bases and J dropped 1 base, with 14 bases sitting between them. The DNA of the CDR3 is TGTGCCAGCAGTGAACAAGGTCGCAGGGGGAACACTGAAGCTTTCTTT. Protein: CASSEQGRRGNTEAFF.

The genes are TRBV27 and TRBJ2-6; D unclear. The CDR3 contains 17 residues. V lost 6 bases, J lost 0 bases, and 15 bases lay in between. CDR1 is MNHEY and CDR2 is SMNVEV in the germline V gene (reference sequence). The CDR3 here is CASSAQQSSSGANVLTF. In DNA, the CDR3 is TGTGCCAGCAGCGCACAGCAATCTTCCTCTGGGGCCAACGTCCTGACTTTC.

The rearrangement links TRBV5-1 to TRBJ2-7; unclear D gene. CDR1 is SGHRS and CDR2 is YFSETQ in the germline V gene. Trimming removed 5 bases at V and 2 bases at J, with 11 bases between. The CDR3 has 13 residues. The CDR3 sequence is CASRDLVAYEQYF. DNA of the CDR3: TGCGCCAGCAGGGACCTCGTGGCCTACGAGCAGTACTTC.

CDR3 in amino acids: CASGFSGAREQYF. CDR3 DNA: TGTGCTAGTGGTTTCTCGGGGGCACGGGAGCAGTACTTC. This chain uses TRBV12-5 with TRBJ2-7; D possibly uses TRBD1 or TRBD2 (6 bases each). Germline V gene sequence: CDR1 LGHNT, CDR2 FRNRAP. V lost 3 bases, J lost 7 bases, and 13 bases lay in between. CDR3 length equals 13 residues.

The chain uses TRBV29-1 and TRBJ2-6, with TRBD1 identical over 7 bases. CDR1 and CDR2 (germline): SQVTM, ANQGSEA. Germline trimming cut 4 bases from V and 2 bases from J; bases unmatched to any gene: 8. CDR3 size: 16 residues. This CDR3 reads CSVVEGTEAGANVLTF. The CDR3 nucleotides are TGCAGCGTTGTTGAAGGGACAGAGGCTGGGGCCAACGTCCTGACTTTC.

In DNA, the CDR3 is TGTGCCAGCAGCGCCAGGGACAGGGGGCGCGGGCAGCCCCAGCATTTT. Amino acid sequence: CASSARDRGRGQPQHF. This chain uses TRBV2 with TRBJ1-5; 12 bases align to TRBD1. The CDR3 sequence is 16 residues long. Germline V gives CDR1 SNHLY, CDR2 FYNNEI. V shed 6 bases, J shed 7 bases, and the junction held 10 bases outside the gene matches.

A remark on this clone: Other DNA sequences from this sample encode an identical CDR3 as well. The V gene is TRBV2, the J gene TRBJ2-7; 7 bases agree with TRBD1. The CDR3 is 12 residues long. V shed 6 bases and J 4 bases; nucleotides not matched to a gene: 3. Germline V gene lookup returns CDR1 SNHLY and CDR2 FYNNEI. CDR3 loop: CASRQGPYEQYF. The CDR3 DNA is TGTGCCAGCAGACAGGGGCCTTACGAGCAGTACTTC.

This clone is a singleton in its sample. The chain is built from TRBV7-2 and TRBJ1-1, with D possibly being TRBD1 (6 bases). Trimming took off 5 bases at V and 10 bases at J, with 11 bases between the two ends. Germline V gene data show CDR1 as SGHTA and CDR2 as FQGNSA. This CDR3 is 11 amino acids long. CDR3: CASSPGQRAFF. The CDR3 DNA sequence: TGTGCCAGCAGCCCAGGACAGAGAGCTTTCTTT. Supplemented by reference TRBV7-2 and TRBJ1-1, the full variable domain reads GAGVSQSPSNKVTEKGKDVELRCDPISGHTALYWYRQSLGQGLEFLIYFQGNSAPDKSGLPSDRFSAERTGGSVSTLTIQRTQQEDSAVYLCASSPGQRAFFGQGTRLTVV.

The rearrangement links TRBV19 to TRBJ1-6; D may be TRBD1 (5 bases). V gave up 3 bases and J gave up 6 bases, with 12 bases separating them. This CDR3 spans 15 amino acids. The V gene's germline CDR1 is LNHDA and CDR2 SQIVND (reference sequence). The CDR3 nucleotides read TGTGCCAGTAGTATCCTCCGAGGGACTAATTCACCCCTCCACTTT. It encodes CASSILRGTNSPLHF.

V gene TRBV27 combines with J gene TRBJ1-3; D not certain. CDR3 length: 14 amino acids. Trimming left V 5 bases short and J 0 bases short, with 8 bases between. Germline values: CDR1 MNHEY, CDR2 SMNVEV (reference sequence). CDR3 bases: TGTGCCAGCAGTGCGACATACTCTGGAAACACCATATATTTT. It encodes CASSATYSGNTIYF.

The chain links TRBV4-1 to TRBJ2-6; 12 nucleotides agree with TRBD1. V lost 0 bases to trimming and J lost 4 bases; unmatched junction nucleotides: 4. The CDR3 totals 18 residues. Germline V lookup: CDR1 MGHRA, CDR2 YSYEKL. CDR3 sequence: CASSQEGQGALGANVLTF. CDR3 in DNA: TGCGCCAGCAGCCAAGAGGGACAGGGGGCGTTGGGGGCCAACGTCCTGACTTTC.

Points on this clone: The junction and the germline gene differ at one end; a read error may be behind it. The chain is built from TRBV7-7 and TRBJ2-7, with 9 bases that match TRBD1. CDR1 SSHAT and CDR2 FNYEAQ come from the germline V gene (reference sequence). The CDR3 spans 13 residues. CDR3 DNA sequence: TGTGCTAGCAGTTTGGACAGGGGTCACGAGCAGTACTTC. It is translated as CASSLDRGHEQYF.

CDR3 region: CASSQENMNTEAFF. The CDR3 nucleotides read TGCGCCAGCAGCCAAGAAAATATGAACACTGAAGCTTTCTTT. The chain has TRBV4-1 and TRBJ1-1; D remains ambiguous. CDR3 length: 14 residues. Trimming pared 0 bases from V and 0 bases from J, leaving 5 bases between. The germline V gene has CDR1 MGHRA and CDR2 YSYEKL.

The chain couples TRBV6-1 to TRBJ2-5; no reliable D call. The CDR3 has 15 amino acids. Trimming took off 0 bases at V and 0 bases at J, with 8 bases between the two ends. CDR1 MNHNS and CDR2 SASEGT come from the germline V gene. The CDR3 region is CASSEAGQNQETQYF. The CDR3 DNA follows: TGTGCCAGCAGTGAAGCCGGGCAGAACCAAGAGACCCAGTACTTC.

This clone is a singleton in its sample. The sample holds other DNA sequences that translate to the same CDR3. The CDR3 protein is CASSVGPTGTEAFF. The CDR3 bases are TGTGCCAGCAGCGTAGGGCCCACGGGCACTGAAGCTTTCTTT. J is TRBJ1-1 and V is TRBV9; D call uncertain. V was pared by 0 bases and J by 4 bases, with 10 bases between. There are 14 residues in the CDR3. CDR1 and CDR2 from the germline V gene are SGDLS and YYNGEE. Complete variable domain (other parts from reference TRBV9 and TRBJ1-1): DSGVTQTPKHLITATGQRVTLRCSPRSGDLSVYWYQQSLDQGLQFLIQYYNGEERAKGNILERFSAQQFPDLHSELNLSSLELGDSALYFCASSVGPTGTEAFFGQGTRLTVV.

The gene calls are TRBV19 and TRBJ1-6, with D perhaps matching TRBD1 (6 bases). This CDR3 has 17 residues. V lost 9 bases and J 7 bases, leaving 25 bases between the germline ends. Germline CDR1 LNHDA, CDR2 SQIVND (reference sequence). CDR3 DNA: TGTGCCAGCGCGAATATCCTGGGACAAGGTTTAAATTCACCCCTCCACTTT. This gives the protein CASANILGQGLNSPLHF.

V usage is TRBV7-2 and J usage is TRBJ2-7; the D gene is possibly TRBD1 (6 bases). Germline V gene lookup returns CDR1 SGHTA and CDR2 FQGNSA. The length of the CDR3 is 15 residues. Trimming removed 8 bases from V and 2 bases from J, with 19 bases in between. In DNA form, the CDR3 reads TGTGCCAGCGGTCCGTGGCAGGGGATCACCTACGAGCAGTACTTC. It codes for CASGPWQGITYEQYF.